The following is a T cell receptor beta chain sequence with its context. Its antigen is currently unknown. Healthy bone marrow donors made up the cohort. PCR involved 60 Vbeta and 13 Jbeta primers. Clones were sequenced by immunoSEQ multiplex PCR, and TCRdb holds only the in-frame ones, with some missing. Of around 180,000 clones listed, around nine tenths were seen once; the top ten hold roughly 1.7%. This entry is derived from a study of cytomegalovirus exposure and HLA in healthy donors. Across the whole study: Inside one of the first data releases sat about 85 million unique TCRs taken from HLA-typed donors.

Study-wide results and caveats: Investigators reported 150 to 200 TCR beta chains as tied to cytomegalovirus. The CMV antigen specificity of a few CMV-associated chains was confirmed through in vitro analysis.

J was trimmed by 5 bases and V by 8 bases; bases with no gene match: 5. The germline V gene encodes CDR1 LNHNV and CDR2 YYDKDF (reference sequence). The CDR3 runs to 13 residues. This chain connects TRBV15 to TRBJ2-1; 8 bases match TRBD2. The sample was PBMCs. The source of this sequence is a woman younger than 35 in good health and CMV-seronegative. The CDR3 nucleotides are TGTGCCACCTCTCTAGCGGGCCACAATGAGCAGTTCTTC. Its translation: CATSLAGHNEQFF.